This entry features one T cell receptor (beta chain) sequence. The data derive from a study of cytomegalovirus exposure and HLA in healthy donors. The PCR had 60 Vbeta and 13 Jbeta primers. TCRdb keeps only in-frame clones here, not all; method: immunoSEQ multiplex PCR. This sample has 150,000 to 170,000 clones; approximately 80% occur once, and the top ten carry 10% to 15%. Germline CDR1 reads SEHNR; CDR2 reads FQNEAQ (reference sequence). The CDR3 extends over 13 amino acids. Deletions cut 2 bases from V and 5 bases from J, with 10 bases between. The chain joins TRBV7-9 to TRBJ2-7; D is undetermined. The TCR sequence derives from a young man in good health and CMV-seropositive. The sequenced material came from PBMCs. CDR3 protein: CASSLTNLDEQYF. CDR3 in DNA: TGTGCCAGCAGCTTAACTAACCTCGACGAGCAGTACTTC.